This T cell receptor beta chain emerged from a study of T cell repertoires in aging, cancer and after chemotherapy. Study background: Paired samples before and after chemotherapy came from glioblastoma patients receiving temozolomide-based therapy. Study-wide results and caveats: Healthy donors lost TCR diversity with age mainly through richness, cancer patients through richness and evenness. Across the chemotherapy interval, each cancer cohort showed higher median generation probability, suggesting thymic rebound. Compared with age-matched healthy donors, untreated hematological or solid cancer patients showed higher blood TCR clonality.

TCR beta rearrangements were amplified from peripheral blood genomic DNA. This clonotype has only a few counts. The antigen remains undetermined. Multiplex touch-down PCR with TRB-A/B primers amplified rearranged V-D-J TRB sequences. One entry per CDR3 protein results from TCRdb running MiXCR on the multiplex PCR reads. The repertoire holds about 1,100 distinct CDR3 sequences, with roughly 29% as singletons. The CDR3 spans 14 residues. In germline, CDR1 is DFQATT, CDR2 SNEGSKA (reference sequence). V gave up 7 bases and J gave up 0 bases, with 14 bases separating them. This rearrangement joins TRBV20-1 to TRBJ2-3, with D possibly being TRBD1 (6 bases). The clonotype comes from a human donor with a solid tumor. The sequencing sample was made of blood. The CDR3 spells CSVGPGESTDTQYF. As DNA, the CDR3 is TGCAGTGTTGGTCCAGGGGAGAGCACAGATACGCAGTATTTT.